This passage covers 25 T cell receptor beta chains from one sample sequenced in a study of identical twins. MiXCR was run by TCRdb on the 5' RACE reads, yielding one entry per CDR3 protein. The data hold around 680,000 distinct CDR3 sequences, with 8.5% to 9.5% observed a single time. These same data were also listed under a study on yellow fever vaccine responses in identical twins.

The specimen was PBMCs. These receptors came from a woman younger than 35 in good health.

The chain combines TRBV19 with TRBJ2-1; 8 positions match TRBD2. Germline CDR1 LNHDA, CDR2 SQIVND (reference sequence). V trimming: 3 bases; J trimming: 8 bases; junction bases outside the gene matches: 6. The CDR3 spans 14 residues. CDR3: CASSIVAGHDEQFF. Here the CDR3 DNA reads TGTGCCAGTAGTATTGTAGCGGGGCATGATGAGCAGTTCTTC.

This clonotype came up a few times. The V gene is TRBV18, the J gene TRBJ2-5; possible D gene TRBD2, 6 bases. This CDR3 is 12 amino acids long. CDR1 KGHSH and CDR2 LQKENI come from the germline V gene. V lost 3 bases and J 9 bases, leaving 11 bases between the germline ends. The chain's CDR3 is CASSPTGEAQYF. CDR3 bases: TGTGCCAGCTCACCGACTGGGGAGGCCCAGTACTTC.

At least ten counts were recorded for this clonotype. The V call is TRBV12-3 or TRBV12-4, the J call TRBJ2-1; 9 bases align to TRBD2. This CDR3 comprises 15 residues. J lost 2 bases, V lost 5 bases, and 4 bases had no gene match. The CDR3 is CASSPIAGAYNEQFF. DNA for the CDR3: TGTGCCAGCAGTCCTATAGCGGGGGCCTACAATGAGCAGTTCTTC.

Only a few counts were recorded for this clonotype. The chain joins TRBV28 to TRBJ1-2; D is unresolved. The CDR3 contains 13 residues. The germline gives CDR1 MDHEN, CDR2 SYDVKM. Trimming stripped 6 bases from V and 2 bases from J, with 10 bases between. CDR3 in DNA: TGTGCCAGCAGCTCAGTACTAAACTATGGCTACACCTTC. Translated: CASSSVLNYGYTF.

This clonotype occurred many times. The chain employs TRBV12-3 or TRBV12-4 and TRBJ1-4; weak D call: TRBD1 (6 bases). The CDR3 extends over 15 amino acids. V was cut by 4 bases and J by 8 bases, with 17 bases left in between. The CDR3 DNA reads as TGTGCCAGCAGTTACACTACAGGGTTATACGAAAAACTGTTTTTT. Translating it yields CASSYTTGLYEKLFF.

This clonotype was seen only a few times. The chain carries TRBV7-9 and TRBJ2-3, with TRBD1 identical over 10 bases. CDR3 length: 14 amino acids. CDR1 is SEHNR, CDR2 FQNEAQ, per germline (reference sequence). J was trimmed by 7 bases and V by 4 bases; bases with no gene match: 5. This chain's CDR3 is CASSSGQGVHTQYF. The CDR3 DNA is TGTGCCAGCAGCTCCGGACAGGGGGTCCATACGCAGTATTTT.

Only a few counts were recorded for this clonotype. The J gene is TRBJ2-7, the V gene TRBV20-1; 8 nucleotides align to TRBD2. The CDR3 runs 15 residues. Germline assignment: CDR1 DFQATT and CDR2 SNEGSKA (reference sequence). V lost 0 bases, J lost 2 bases, and 6 bases stayed unmatched. CDR3 residues: CSARDSGTRAYEQYF. CDR3 sequence (DNA): TGCAGTGCTAGAGATTCCGGGACTAGGGCCTACGAGCAGTACTTC.

The chain joins TRBV4-1 to TRBJ2-5, with 13 bases that match TRBD2. Germline V gene lookup returns CDR1 MGHRA and CDR2 YSYEKL. Trimming cost V 1 base and J 5 bases; bases outside gene matches: 7. The CDR3 length is 17 residues. CDR3 sequence: CASSQGGTSGKGETQYF. The CDR3 nucleotides are TGCGCCAGCAGCCAAGGGGGGACTAGCGGGAAGGGGGAGACCCAGTACTTC.

The chain employs TRBV6-2 or TRBV6-3 and TRBJ2-5; D unresolved. This CDR3 has 15 residues. Germline-derived CDR1 and CDR2 are MNHEY and SVGEGT. With 3 bases removed from V and 3 bases from J, the gap between germline ends came to 14 bases. CDR3 residues: CASSYLGEREETQYF. Written as DNA, the CDR3 is TGTGCCAGCAGTTATCTTGGCGAACGGGAAGAGACCCAGTACTTC.

This clonotype was seen more than once but under ten times. V is TRBV15 and J is TRBJ2-6, with a tentative D call TRBD1 (6 bases). The CDR3 extends over 18 amino acids. Germline V gene sequence: CDR1 LNHNV, CDR2 YYDKDF (reference sequence). V was clipped by 0 bases and J by 2 bases, with 14 bases between them. CDR3 loop: CATSRDPDRITGANVLTF. As DNA, the CDR3 is TGTGCCACCAGCAGAGATCCGGACAGAATTACTGGGGCCAACGTCCTGACTTTC.

Ten or more counts support this clonotype. V usage is TRBV11-2 and J usage is TRBJ2-1; D gene unclear. CDR3 length equals 12 residues. CDR1 SGHAT and CDR2 FQNNGV come from the germline V gene. Trimming took 2 bases from V and 6 from J, leaving 5 bases between them. The CDR3 DNA is TGTGCCAGCAGCTTAAGTCTCAATGAGCAGTTCTTC. The encoded protein is CASSLSLNEQFF.

This chain links TRBV28 with TRBJ2-5, with 11 nucleotides matching TRBD2. This CDR3 spans 16 amino acids. The V and J ends lost 3 bases and 7 bases, in that order; junction bases with no gene match: 10. Germline CDR1 is MDHEN and CDR2 is SYDVKM. The DNA of the CDR3 is TGTGCCAGCAGTTTGGGGACTAGCGGTCCCTTAGGGACCCAGTACTTC. Translation: CASSLGTSGPLGTQYF.

This clonotype has only a few counts. The chain has TRBV20-1 and TRBJ2-6; no clear D gene. Germline CDR1 and CDR2: DFQATT and SNEGSKA (reference sequence). There are 15 residues in the CDR3. V was trimmed by 4 bases and J by 0 bases, leaving 10 bases between them. This CDR3 is CSANPEGSGANVLTF. The CDR3 nucleotides read TGCAGTGCTAACCCAGAAGGCTCTGGGGCCAACGTCCTGACTTTC.

Turning to this clonotype: A read error is possible here, since a much larger clone lies one base away. This chain links TRBV27 with TRBJ2-1; D call uncertain. The CDR3 length is 14 residues. CDR1 and CDR2 (germline): MNHEY, SMNVEV (reference sequence). The CDR3 DNA is TGTGCCAGCAGTTTGGGGTCCCCTCGGAATGAGCAGATCTTC. Amino acids: CASSLGSPRNEQIF.

The gene calls are TRBV7-2 and TRBJ2-7, with 8 bases matching TRBD1. J gave up 7 bases and V 2 bases, and 7 bases lay outside the gene matches. The length of the CDR3 is 14 residues. Germline V gives CDR1 SGHTA, CDR2 FQGNSA. The CDR3 region is CASSLSAGGVEQYF. As DNA, the CDR3 is TGTGCCAGCAGCTTATCGGCAGGGGGCGTGGAGCAGTACTTC.

The rearrangement links TRBV12-3 or TRBV12-4 to TRBJ1-6; 7 bases map to TRBD1. The CDR3 loop spans 16 amino acids. With 7 bases clipped from V and 6 bases from J, the junction kept 12 bases outside the gene matches. The DNA of the CDR3 is TGTGCCAGCATCCAAGGAGCGGGACAGATTAATTCACCCCTCCACTTT. Translating it yields CASIQGAGQINSPLHF.

This clonotype showed up just a few times. V usage is TRBV10-3 and J usage is TRBJ2-7; 12 positions match TRBD1. The J segment lost 6 bases and the V segment lost 3 bases, leaving 3 bases of the junction unmatched. CDR1 ENHRY and CDR2 SYGVKD come from the germline V gene. This CDR3 has 14 residues. For the CDR3, the DNA is TGTGCCATCAGTGACCTGGGACAGGGGGCCGAGCAGTACTTC. Its protein is CAISDLGQGAEQYF.

The genes are TRBV4-3 and TRBJ2-1, with D unresolved. The CDR3 extends over 13 amino acids. Per the germline V gene, CDR1 is LGHNA and CDR2 is YSLEER. V shed 0 bases and J shed 8 bases, with 8 bases lying between them. As DNA, the CDR3 is TGCGCCAGCAGCCAAGAACAGCGTCATGAGCAGTTCTTC. Translated: CASSQEQRHEQFF.

This clonotype was observed a handful of times. The V gene is TRBV20-1, the J gene TRBJ2-1, with 9 bases identical to TRBD2. The CDR3 is 14 residues long. V was pared by 3 bases and J by 4 bases, with 4 bases of the junction left unmatched. Germline loops: CDR1 DFQATT, CDR2 SNEGSKA (reference sequence). CDR3 sequence: CSARKRGEYNEQFF. The CDR3 nucleotides read TGCAGTGCTAGGAAGCGGGGGGAGTACAATGAGCAGTTCTTC.

The J gene is TRBJ2-5, the V gene TRBV5-1; D may be TRBD2 (6 bases). V lost 4 bases to trimming and J lost 5 bases, with 12 bases between them. Germline CDR1 and CDR2: SGHRS and YFSETQ. The CDR3 sequence is 13 residues long. The CDR3 bases are TGCGCCAGCAGCCCAGAGGAGGGGGAGACCCAGTACTTC. Protein product: CASSPEEGETQYF. Looking up the rest from reference TRBV5-1 and TRBJ2-5 gives the full variable domain: KAGVTQTPRYLIKTRGQQVTLSCSPISGHRSVSWYQQTPGQGLQFLFEYFSETQRNKGNFPGRFSGRQFSNSRSEMNVSTLELGDSALYLCASSPEEGETQYFGPGTRLLVL.

The rearrangement joins TRBV30 to TRBJ1-5; TRBD1 matches 8 bases. This CDR3 contains 16 residues. V shed 3 bases, J shed 12 bases, and the junction held 19 bases outside the gene matches. From germline, CDR1 is GTSNPN and CDR2 SVGIG (reference sequence). DNA of the CDR3: TGTGCCTGGAGCCCAGGGTCCGGGACAGGTTTTCCTCACCAGCATTTT. Its translation: CAWSPGSGTGFPHQHF.

This sequence joins TRBV20-1 and TRBJ2-2; TRBD2 matches 12 bases. The CDR3 loop spans 15 amino acids. Unmatched junction bases numbered 3, after V lost 4 bases and J lost 3 bases. The germline CDR1 and CDR2 sequences are DFQATT and SNEGSKA (reference sequence). CDR3 amino acids: CSATRLAGDTGELFF. The CDR3 DNA follows: TGCAGTGCTACCCGACTAGCGGGAGACACCGGGGAGCTGTTTTTT.

This clonotype was recorded a few times. V is TRBV7-9 and J is TRBJ1-4, with TRBD1 identical over 7 bases. Germline assignment: CDR1 SEHNR and CDR2 FQNEAQ (reference sequence). The CDR3 totals 15 residues. V trimming: 1 base; J trimming: 7 bases; junction bases outside the gene matches: 6. CDR3: CASSLEARGAEKLFF. DNA of the CDR3: TGTGCCAGCAGCTTAGAGGCCAGGGGGGCTGAAAAACTGTTTTTT.

This clonotype was seen at least ten times. The chain uses TRBV4-3 and TRBJ2-1; 7 nucleotides align to TRBD2. CDR1 and CDR2 (germline): LGHNA, YSLEER. The CDR3 consists of 18 residues. After removal of 2 bases from V and 9 bases from J, the junction contained 19 bases not matched to a gene. CDR3 bases: TGCGCCAGCAGCCAACTACTACGGACTAGTCGGGAGCTTTTTGAGCAGTTCTTC. As protein: CASSQLLRTSRELFEQFF.

This clonotype was counted many times. V usage is TRBV9 and J usage is TRBJ2-3, with TRBD2 matching over 14 bases. The CDR3 totals 16 residues. The ends lost 4 bases at V and 6 bases at J; junction bases unmatched: 7. Germline loops: CDR1 SGDLS, CDR2 YYNGEE. The CDR3 reads CASSRGGLAGVDTQYF. The CDR3 bases are TGTGCCAGCAGCCGCGGGGGACTAGCGGGGGTGGATACGCAGTATTTT.